This T cell receptor beta chain appears in the sequencing data of a study of blood T cell repertoires in COVID-19. TCRdb's table, derived via immunoSEQ multiplex PCR, lists solely in-frame clones and lacks some. The repertoire holds just over 650,000 clones, about nine tenths seen once, with around 0.3% in the top ten. Looked up from germline, CDR1 is MNHNS and CDR2 is SASEGT. This CDR3 has 13 residues. The ends lost 0 bases at V and 11 bases at J; junction bases unmatched: 5. The chain employs TRBV6-1 and TRBJ1-1, with 8 bases that match TRBD1. The sequenced sample was peripheral blood. This TCR derives from a woman aged 18-29 years with acute or convalescent COVID-19. The CDR3 here is CASSEATRQGAFF. In nucleotides, the CDR3 is TGTGCCAGCAGTGAAGCGACCCGACAGGGGGCTTTCTTT.